The source of this T cell receptor beta chain is a study of graft-versus-host responses after intestinal transplantation. Trimming stripped 7 bases from V and 0 bases from J, with 21 bases between. The CDR3 length is 18 residues. Germline values: CDR1 SEHNR, CDR2 FQNEAQ (reference sequence). This clone was observed a few times. What it recognizes is unknown. Sequenced by immunoSEQ multiplex PCR; TCRdb stores in-frame clones only, minus some. The sample consists of roughly 100,000 clones, over 85% of them appearing once. The sequencing here drew on unstimulated CD8+ T cells sorted from spleen or lymph node cells, taken before intestinal transplant. This sequence originates from a human donor who received an intestinal transplant. This chain links TRBV7-9 with TRBJ2-2; a weak D match, TRBD1 (5 bases). The CDR3 coding sequence is TGTGCCAGCATCTCACCGGCGGACATAAACGCGAACACCGGGGAGCTGTTTTTT. Translation gives CASISPADINANTGELFF.